This T cell receptor beta chain emerged from a study of blood T cell repertoires in COVID-19. Whole-study context: Samples representing acute and convalescent COVID-19 were sourced from the United States, Italy and Spain. PBMCs, B-cell-depleted T cells, or T cells provided the cDNA or gDNA that made up the material.

Original methodology: Nucleated cell counts were estimated from reference gene primer amplification. Some clones are missing from TCRdb's copy, which holds only in-frame ones; the method was immunoSEQ multiplex PCR. Clone size and the V and J calls come from that table; the DNA yielded D and trimming. Altogether about 310,000 clones are present, roughly 84% being singletons, with the ten largest covering 1%. The material sequenced was peripheral blood. This sequence was found in a middle-aged man with active or convalescent COVID-19.

The CDR3 loop reads CASSLSFGQGIYEQFF. CDR3 nucleotide sequence: TGTGCCAGCAGTTTATCATTCGGACAGGGGATATATGAGCAGTTCTTC. This chain connects TRBV28 to TRBJ2-1, with 9 positions matching TRBD1. Germline CDR1 and CDR2: MDHEN and SYDVKM. The CDR3 spans 16 residues. V lost 1 base to trimming and J lost 8 bases; unmatched junction nucleotides: 9.